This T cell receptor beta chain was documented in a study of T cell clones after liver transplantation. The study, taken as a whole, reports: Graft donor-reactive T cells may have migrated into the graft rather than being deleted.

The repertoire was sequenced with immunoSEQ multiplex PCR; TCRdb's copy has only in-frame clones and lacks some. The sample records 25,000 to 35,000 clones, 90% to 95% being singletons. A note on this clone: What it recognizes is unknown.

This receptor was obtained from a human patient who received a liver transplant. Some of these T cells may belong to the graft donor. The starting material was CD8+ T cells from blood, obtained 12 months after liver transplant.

In nucleotides, the CDR3 is TGTGCCAGCAGCCCCCGGGACCTCGGCACAGATACGCAGTATTTT. Its protein is CASSPRDLGTDTQYF. This rearrangement joins TRBV7-3 to TRBJ2-3; D may match TRBD1 or TRBD2 (5 bases each). V was clipped by 5 bases and J by 1 base, with 13 bases between them. Germline values: CDR1 SGHTA, CDR2 FQGTGA. There are 15 residues in the CDR3.